Listed below are T cell receptor beta chains from one sample, sequenced in a study of blood T cells in healthy people across ages. In TCRdb, the 5' RACE reads were re-called with MiXCR into one record per CDR3 protein. Among a few hundred thousand distinct CDR3 sequences, approximately 25% were seen once, and the ten largest hold roughly 20%. The specimen was blood. The receptors were sampled from a woman in her seventies in good health. The CDR3 runs from the conserved cysteine through the conserved F or W. D genes are given only for firm matches. Rows give clone size only sometimes, using once, few, many, or a class for an expanded clone.

>-|TRBJ2-3|TRBV9|-
CASSFGTGVSLTDTQYF
TGTGCCAGCAGCTTCGGGACCGGGGTTTCGCTCACAGATACGCAGTATTTT
>-|TRBJ1-3|TRBV29-1|-
CSVESGVGNTIYF
TGCAGCGTTGAATCGGGGGTCGGAAACACCATATATTTT
>-|TRBJ1-1|TRBV4-3|-
CASSQIIRQDTNTEAFF
TGCGCCAGCAGCCAAATAATAAGACAGGACACGAACACTGAAGCTTTCTTT
>-|TRBJ2-3|TRBV3-1|-
CASSQDQGGRTDTQYF
TGTGCCAGCAGCCAAGATCAGGGGGGAAGGACAGATACGCAGTATTTT
>-|TRBJ2-1|TRBV9|TRBD1
CASSVRDRGHEQFF
TGTGCCAGCAGCGTGAGGGACAGGGGACATGAGCAGTTCTTC
>few|TRBJ1-2|TRBV9|-
CASSDVYGYTF
TGTGCCAGCAGCGACGTCTATGGCTACACCTTC
>few|TRBJ1-1|TRBV6-2/TRBV6-3|TRBD1
CASNDRGPAFF
TGTGCCAGCAACGACAGGGGGCCAGCTTTCTTT
>few|TRBJ2-5|TRBV7-2|TRBD2
CASSFTGTSRETQYF
TGTGCCAGCAGTTTCACCGGGACTAGCCGCGAGACCCAGTACTTC
>-|TRBJ2-2|TRBV5-1|TRBD1
CASSLVGTGGPQSGELFF
TGCGCCAGCAGCTTGGTCGGGACAGGGGGCCCTCAAAGCGGGGAGCTGTTTTTT
>many|TRBJ1-2|TRBV29-1|-
CSVVGVGSYGYTF
TGCAGCGTTGTTGGGGTGGGATCTTATGGCTACACCTTC
>-|TRBJ2-5|TRBV9|-
CASSQGGFQETQYF
TGTGCCAGCAGCCAAGGCGGGTTTCAAGAGACCCAGTACTTC
>-|TRBJ1-2|TRBV20-1|TRBD1
CSASTGADYGYTF
TGCAGTGCGTCGACAGGGGCTGACTATGGCTACACCTTC
>-|TRBJ2-1|TRBV6-2/TRBV6-3|-
CASSAVGGNEQFF
TGTGCCAGCAGTGCGGTCGGAGGGAATGAGCAGTTCTTC
>few|TRBJ2-7|TRBV4-1|TRBD1
CASSPGQARSYEQYF
TGCGCCAGCAGCCCGGGACAGGCGCGGTCCTACGAGCAGTACTTC
>few|TRBJ1-2|TRBV7-2|-
CASSSPRGGGYGYTF
TGTGCCAGCAGCTCCCCAAGAGGAGGGGGTTATGGCTACACCTTC
>few|TRBJ2-7|TRBV7-2|TRBD2
CASSLYAAGGAYEQYF
TGTGCCAGCAGCTTATACGCAGCGGGAGGGGCCTACGAGCAGTACTTC
>-|TRBJ2-1|TRBV7-2|TRBD2
CACSPGLAGNEQFF
TGTGCCTGCAGCCCAGGACTAGCGGGGAATGAGCAGTTCTTC
>few|TRBJ1-6|TRBV7-2|-
CASSLRVSRYNSPLHF
TGTGCCAGCAGCTTACGGGTCAGCCGTTATAATTCACCCCTCCACTTT
>-|TRBJ1-2|TRBV15|-
CATSRAAAGNYGYTF
TGTGCCACCAGCAGAGCGGCTGCGGGGAACTATGGCTACACCTTC
>-|TRBJ2-3|TRBV11-2|-
CASSLTSDTQYF
TGTGCCAGCAGCTTGACCTCGGATACGCAGTATTTT
>-|TRBJ1-4|TRBV10-3|-
CAISDGGSSGKLFF
TGTGCCATCAGTGATGGGGGGAGTAGTGGAAAACTGTTTTTT
>few|TRBJ2-1|TRBV29-1|TRBD2
CSVVGTSGGHPRANEQFF
TGCAGCGTTGTTGGGACTAGCGGGGGCCATCCGAGGGCGAATGAGCAGTTCTTC
>-|TRBJ2-5|TRBV18|-
CASSPSEKTQYF
TGTGCCAGCTCACCATCGGAGAAGACCCAGTACTTC
>-|TRBJ1-1|TRBV5-1|-
CASSLKGRGTEAFF
TGCGCCAGCAGCTTGAAGGGTAGGGGAACTGAAGCTTTCTTT
>many|TRBJ2-5|TRBV5-1|TRBD1
CASSFPGGRRYEETQYF
TGCGCCAGCAGCTTCCCAGGGGGCCGGAGATACGAAGAGACCCAGTACTTC
>few|TRBJ1-4|TRBV12-3/TRBV12-4|-
CASSPQVPTNEKLFF
TGTGCCAGCAGTCCTCAGGTGCCAACTAATGAAAAACTGTTTTTT
>few|TRBJ2-5|TRBV10-3|-
CAIRGTQESQYF
TGTGCCATCAGAGGGACTCAAGAGTCCCAGTACTTC
>-|TRBJ1-2|TRBV7-2|TRBD1
CASSQNRGTSHGYTF
TGTGCCAGCAGCCAAAACAGGGGGACCTCACATGGCTACACCTTC
>few|TRBJ2-5|TRBV9|-
CASSVDAGFQETQYF
TGTGCCAGCAGCGTAGACGCGGGGTTCCAAGAGACCCAGTACTTC
>-|TRBJ1-2|TRBV7-8|-
CASSLGGEGYGYTF
TGTGCCAGCAGCTTAGGTGGGGAGGGCTATGGCTACACCTTC
>-|TRBJ2-5|TRBV7-2|-
CASSLLGVIETQYF
TGTGCCAGCAGCTTATTGGGGGTTATTGAGACCCAGTACTTC
>few|TRBJ1-1|TRBV6-6|-
CAIKTQGGNTEAFF
TGTGCCATCAAAACCCAGGGCGGGAACACTGAAGCTTTCTTT